The 22 T cell receptor beta chains given below trace back to one sample, sequenced in a study of response to subunit inactivated influenza vaccine. Via MiXCR, TCRdb re-called the RT-PCR reads, giving one row per CDR3 protein. This sample carries under 200,000 distinct CDR3 sequences, 10% to 15% of them seen once, and the ten largest clones take less than 30%. The sample also formed part of further work on T cells expressing NK-cell markers. This second study notes: The TCR beta cDNA came from 5'RACE template switching with UMIs.

Source: CD8+ T cells sorted from PBMCs, taken about 13 days after vaccination. The origin of the receptors is a man aged 50-60 years who received an inactivated influenza vaccine.

The chain carries TRBV4-3 and TRBJ2-7; D is perhaps TRBD1 (6 bases). Between the trimmed V and J ends, which lost 0 bases and 6 bases, there was a span of 15 bases. Germline assignment: CDR1 LGHNA and CDR2 YSLEER. The CDR3 loop spans 15 amino acids. The CDR3 region is CASSQDPHRAVEQYF. The CDR3, as DNA: TGCGCCAGCAGCCAAGATCCCCACAGGGCGGTCGAGCAGTACTTC.

This clonotype was seen repeatedly, ten times or more. The chain couples TRBV7-8 to TRBJ2-7, with D possibly being TRBD2 (5 bases). This CDR3 is built from 13 residues. Trimming left V 5 bases short and J 2 bases short, with 10 bases between. Germline V gene lookup returns CDR1 SGHVS and CDR2 FQNEAQ. CDR3 in DNA: TGTGCCAGCAGCCGCCGGGATACCTACGAGCAGTACTTC. Its protein is CASSRRDTYEQYF.

This clonotype has a handful of counts. The chain has TRBV2 and TRBJ2-1, with 10 nucleotides matching TRBD2. The CDR3 totals 16 residues. V shed 7 bases, J shed 4 bases, and the junction held 10 bases outside the gene matches. CDR1 and CDR2 (germline): SNHLY, FYNNEI. CDR3 nucleotides: TGTGCCAGCACCCCGGGGCTAGCGGGGGTATACAATGAGCAGTTCTTC. Protein product: CASTPGLAGVYNEQFF.

The chain is built from TRBV9 and TRBJ1-5; 11 nucleotides match TRBD1. Germline V lookup: CDR1 SGDLS, CDR2 YYNGEE. The junction had 6 bases not matched to a gene; V was cut back by 4 bases and J by 6 bases. The CDR3 runs 15 residues. CDR3 nucleotide sequence: TGTGCCAGCAGCTCGGATGGGACAGGGGGTCAGCCCCAGCATTTT. This encodes CASSSDGTGGQPQHF. Full variable domain (missing parts from reference TRBV9 and TRBJ1-5): DSGVTQTPKHLITATGQRVTLRCSPRSGDLSVYWYQQSLDQGLQFLIQYYNGEERAKGNILERFSAQQFPDLHSELNLSSLELGDSALYFCASSSDGTGGQPQHFGDGTRLSIL.

This sequence joins TRBV4-2 and TRBJ1-6; the D gene is possibly TRBD1 (6 bases). The germline gives CDR1 LGHNA, CDR2 YNFKEQ. The V gene lost 1 base and the J gene lost 3 bases, with 16 bases spanning the gap. The CDR3 runs to 18 residues. The CDR3 DNA reads TGTGCCAGCAGCCAAGTGGGGGGCGGTGGCTTCTATAATTCACCCCTCCACTTT. Its protein is CASSQVGGGGFYNSPLHF.

Ten or more counts support this clonotype. This sequence joins TRBV28 and TRBJ2-1, with no clear D. Trimming took 3 bases from V and 10 from J, leaving 7 bases between them. This CDR3 has 11 amino acids. From germline, CDR1 is MDHEN and CDR2 SYDVKM. The CDR3 here is CASSLLREQFF. The CDR3 bases are TGTGCCAGCAGTTTGCTTCGGGAGCAGTTCTTC.

The chain couples TRBV20-1 to TRBJ2-4; 10 bases are a match to TRBD1. The CDR3 spans 16 residues. Germline assignment: CDR1 DFQATT and CDR2 SNEGSKA (reference sequence). With 3 bases clipped from V and 2 bases from J, the junction kept 7 bases outside the gene matches. In DNA form, the CDR3 reads TGCAGTGCTAGCGATCGACAGGGGGCTTCCAAAAACATTCAGTACTTC. It translates to CSASDRQGASKNIQYF.

This clonotype has more than one count but fewer than ten. The chain has TRBV2 and TRBJ2-3; the D is unclear. V lost 6 bases and J 2 bases, leaving 12 bases between the germline ends. Germline CDR1 is SNHLY and CDR2 is FYNNEI. This CDR3 contains 14 residues. CDR3: CASRPRVDTDTQYF. The CDR3 bases are TGTGCCAGCAGACCGAGAGTCGACACAGATACGCAGTATTTT.

The sample holds a few counts of this clonotype. The CDR3 DNA follows: TGTGCCAGCAGCGTAGGGGGACGGGACACTGAAGCTTTCTTT. Protein sequence: CASSVGGRDTEAFF. The V call is TRBV9, the J call TRBJ1-1, with a tentative D call TRBD1 (5 bases). Trimming took 0 bases from V and 3 from J, leaving 9 bases between them. The germline V gene has CDR1 SGDLS and CDR2 YYNGEE. There are 14 residues in the CDR3.

The chain recombines TRBV9 with TRBJ2-1; no clear D gene. This CDR3 contains 13 residues. With 3 bases removed from V and 2 bases from J, the gap between germline ends came to 6 bases. CDR1 SGDLS and CDR2 YYNGEE come from the germline V gene. CDR3 protein: CASSAPPYNEQFF. The CDR3 DNA reads TGTGCCAGCAGCGCGCCCCCCTACAATGAGCAGTTCTTC.

Many counts were recorded for this clonotype. V is TRBV7-8 and J is TRBJ2-7; D may be TRBD2 (5 bases). The CDR3 covers 16 residues. Germline V lookup: CDR1 SGHVS, CDR2 FQNEAQ. V lost 1 base and J 0 bases, leaving 13 bases between the germline ends. CDR3: CASSLEGGGYSYEQYF. DNA of the CDR3: TGTGCCAGCAGCTTAGAGGGCGGAGGATACTCCTACGAGCAGTACTTC.

This clonotype was seen more than once but under ten times. V usage is TRBV7-9 and J usage is TRBJ1-1; D is perhaps TRBD1 (5 bases). The CDR3 is 16 residues long. Germline V gene sequence: CDR1 SEHNR, CDR2 FQNEAQ (reference sequence). V dropped 3 bases and J dropped 3 bases, with 17 bases sitting between them. The DNA of the CDR3 is TGTGCCAGCAGCTTCGGGGCTTACCTAAAGGACACTGAAGCTTTCTTT. It is translated as CASSFGAYLKDTEAFF. The full variable domain, its missing parts supplied by reference TRBV7-9 and TRBJ1-1, is DTGVSQNPRHKITKRGQNVTFRCDPISEHNRLYWYRQTLGQGPEFLTYFQNEAQLEKSRLLSDRFSAERPKGSFSTLEIQRTEQGDSAMYLCASSFGAYLKDTEAFFGQGTRLTVV.

This clonotype was seen a handful of times. In nucleotides, the CDR3 is TGTGCCAGCAGCGTAGGTTCATGGATTGGGCTAGCGGGAGTAGTCACCGGGGAGCTGTTTTTT. Amino acid sequence: CASSVGSWIGLAGVVTGELFF. The chain is built from TRBV9 and TRBJ2-2, with 10 bases matching TRBD2. Germline trimming cut 0 bases from V and 4 bases from J; bases unmatched to any gene: 18. The CDR3 runs to 21 residues. Germline CDR1 SGDLS, CDR2 YYNGEE.

This clonotype appeared a few times. This chain links TRBV18 with TRBJ1-1, with D uncertain. Germline V gene sequence: CDR1 KGHSH, CDR2 LQKENI. The CDR3 has 15 residues. V was cut by 4 bases and J by 0 bases, with 12 bases left in between. The DNA of the CDR3 is TGTGCCAGCTCACTCGCGACGGATATGAACACTGAAGCTTTCTTT. It codes for CASSLATDMNTEAFF.

The chain recombines TRBV27 with TRBJ2-7, with D possibly matching TRBD2 (7 bases). The CDR3 spans 16 residues. The germline V and J ends were trimmed by 6 bases and 3 bases, with 21 bases remaining between them. In germline, CDR1 is MNHEY, CDR2 SMNVEV (reference sequence). CDR3 nucleotides: TGTGCCAGCAGAATAGGGGGGGCAGGGTTACACTACGAGCAGTACTTC. Amino acids: CASRIGGAGLHYEQYF.

This clonotype was observed a few times. V gene TRBV20-1 combines with J gene TRBJ2-7; 9 bases are a match to TRBD2. V shed 1 base, J shed 0 bases, and the junction held 10 bases outside the gene matches. Germline V gene data show CDR1 as DFQATT and CDR2 as SNEGSKA (reference sequence). CDR3 length: 17 residues. In DNA, the CDR3 is TGCAGTGCTAGAGGAGAATTACGCGGGAGGGTCTCCTACGAGCAGTACTTC. Protein: CSARGELRGRVSYEQYF.

The rearrangement uses TRBV21-1 and TRBJ2-7; the table's D gene call, TRBD2, was not cross checked with the DNA. TRBV21-1 is annotated as a pseudogene. The CDR3 covers 15 residues. The CDR3 loop is CASSGTSGLHYEQYF. The CDR3 bases are TGTGCCAGCAGTGGGACTAGCGGGCTCCACTACGAGCAGTACTTC.

CDR3 nucleotide sequence: TGCGCCAGCAGCTTGGCGGGGGGGGACCGTAAAGAGACCCAGTACTTC. Its protein is CASSLAGGDRKETQYF. The chain carries TRBV5-1 and TRBJ2-5; 8 bases map to TRBD2. The V segment lost 0 bases and the J segment 3 bases; nucleotides outside the gene matches: 7. The CDR3 runs 16 residues. In germline, CDR1 is SGHRS, CDR2 YFSETQ.

This chain joins TRBV27 and TRBJ2-1, with 7 nucleotides matching TRBD2. Trimming removed 3 bases from V and 5 bases from J; junction bases left unmatched: 4. The CDR3 has 14 residues. Per germline, CDR1 MNHEY and CDR2 SMNVEV (reference sequence). The CDR3 spells CASSFGLADNEQFF. DNA of the CDR3: TGTGCCAGCAGTTTCGGGCTAGCGGACAATGAGCAGTTCTTC.

This clonotype was recorded a few times. This sequence joins TRBV3-1 and TRBJ2-7; 8 bases align to TRBD1. The germline gives CDR1 LGHDT, CDR2 YNNKEL (reference sequence). The J segment lost 3 bases and the V segment lost 3 bases, leaving 4 bases of the junction unmatched. The CDR3 loop spans 14 amino acids. CDR3 DNA: TGTGCCAGCAGCCACGGGACAGGACACTACGAGCAGTACTTC. Its protein is CASSHGTGHYEQYF.

J is TRBJ2-7 and V is TRBV20-1; D possibly corresponds to TRBD1 (6 bases). Germline V gene data show CDR1 as DFQATT and CDR2 as SNEGSKA (reference sequence). The germline V and J ends were trimmed by 5 bases and 9 bases, with 20 bases remaining between them. This CDR3 is 13 amino acids long. The CDR3 region is CSAAGTTGDRQYF. CDR3 in DNA: TGCAGTGCTGCCGGGACAACTGGGGATCGGCAGTACTTC.

This clonotype was picked up a small number of times. V gene TRBV3-1 combines with J gene TRBJ1-1; tentative D call: TRBD1 (6 bases). CDR1 and CDR2 (germline): LGHDT, YNNKEL (reference sequence). This CDR3 has 14 amino acids. V shed 0 bases and J shed 6 bases, with 11 bases lying between them. Here the CDR3 DNA reads TGTGCCAGCAGCCAAGAATTCCAGGGGCCTGAAGCTTTCTTT. Protein product: CASSQEFQGPEAFF.